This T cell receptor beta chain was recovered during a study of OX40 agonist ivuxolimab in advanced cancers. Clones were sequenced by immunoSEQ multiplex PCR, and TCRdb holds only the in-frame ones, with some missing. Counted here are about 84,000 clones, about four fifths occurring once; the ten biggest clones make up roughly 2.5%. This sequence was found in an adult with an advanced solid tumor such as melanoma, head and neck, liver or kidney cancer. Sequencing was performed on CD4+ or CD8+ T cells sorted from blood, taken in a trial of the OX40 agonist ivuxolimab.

The CDR3 spells CASSLPVSYNSPLHF. The CDR3 DNA reads as TGTGCCAGCAGCTTACCTGTCTCCTATAATTCACCCCTCCACTTT. V and J are TRBV7-2 and TRBJ1-6; no definite D call. V dropped 2 bases and J dropped 0 bases, with 5 bases sitting between them. The length of the CDR3 is 15 residues. Germline V gene data show CDR1 as SGHTA and CDR2 as FQGNSA.